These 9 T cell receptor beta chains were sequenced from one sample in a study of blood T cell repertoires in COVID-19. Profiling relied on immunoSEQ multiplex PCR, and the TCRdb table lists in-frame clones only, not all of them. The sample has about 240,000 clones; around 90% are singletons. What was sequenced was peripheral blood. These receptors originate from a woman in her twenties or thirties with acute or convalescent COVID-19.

Here the CDR3 reads CASSYDGTRVNEQFF. The CDR3 DNA reads as TGTGCCAGCAGCTACGATGGGACTAGAGTGAATGAGCAGTTCTTC. The rearrangement uses TRBV7-2 and TRBJ2-1, with 8 bases matching TRBD2. Per germline, CDR1 SGHTA and CDR2 FQGNSA. V lost 4 bases and J lost 7; bases outside the gene matches: 9. CDR3 size: 15 residues. The full variable domain, in which reference TRBV7-2 and TRBJ2-1 provide the parts outside the CDR3, is GAGVSQSPSNKVTEKGKDVELRCDPISGHTALYWYRQSLGQGLEFLIYFQGNSAPDKSGLPSDRFSAERTGGSVSTLTIQRTQQEDSAVYLCASSYDGTRVNEQFFGPGTRLTVL.

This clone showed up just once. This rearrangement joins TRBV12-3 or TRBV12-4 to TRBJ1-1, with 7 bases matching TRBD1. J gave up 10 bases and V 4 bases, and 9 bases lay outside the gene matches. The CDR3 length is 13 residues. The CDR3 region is CASSSGQAHVAFF. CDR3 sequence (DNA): TGTGCCAGCAGTTCCGGACAGGCTCACGTAGCTTTCTTT.

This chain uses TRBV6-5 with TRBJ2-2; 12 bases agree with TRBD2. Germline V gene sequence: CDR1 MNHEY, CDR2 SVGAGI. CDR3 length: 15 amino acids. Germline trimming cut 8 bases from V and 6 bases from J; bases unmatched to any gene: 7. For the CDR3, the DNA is TGTGCCAGCCTACGACTAGCGGGAGAGGCCGGGGAGCTGTTTTTT. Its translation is CASLRLAGEAGELFF.

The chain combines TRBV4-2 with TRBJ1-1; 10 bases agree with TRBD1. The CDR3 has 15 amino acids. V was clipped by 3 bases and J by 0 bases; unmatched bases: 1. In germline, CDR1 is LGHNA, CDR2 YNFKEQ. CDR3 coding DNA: TGTGCCAGCAGCCAGACAGGGGGCATGAACACTGAAGCTTTCTTT. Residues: CASSQTGGMNTEAFF.

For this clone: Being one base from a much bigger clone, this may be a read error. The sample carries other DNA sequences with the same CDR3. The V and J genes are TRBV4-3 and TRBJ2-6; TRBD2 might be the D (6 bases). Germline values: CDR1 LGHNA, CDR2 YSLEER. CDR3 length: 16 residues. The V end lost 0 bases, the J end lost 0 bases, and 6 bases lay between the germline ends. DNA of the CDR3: TGCGCCAGCAGCCAAGAGGAGGGCTCTGGGGCCAACGTCCTGACTTTC. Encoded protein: CASSQEEGSGANVLTF.

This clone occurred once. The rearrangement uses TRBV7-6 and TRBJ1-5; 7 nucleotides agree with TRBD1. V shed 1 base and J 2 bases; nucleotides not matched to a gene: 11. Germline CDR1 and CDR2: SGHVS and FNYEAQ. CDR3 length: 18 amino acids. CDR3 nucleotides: TGTGCCAGCAGCTTAGATCGAGGGGGCGATTTTGGCAATCAGCCCCAGCATTTT. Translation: CASSLDRGGDFGNQPQHF.

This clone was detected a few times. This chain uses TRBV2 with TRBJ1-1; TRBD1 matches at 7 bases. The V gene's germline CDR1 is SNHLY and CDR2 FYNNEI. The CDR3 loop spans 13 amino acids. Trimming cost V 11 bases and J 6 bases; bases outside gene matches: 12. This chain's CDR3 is CAGKTGTRAEAFF. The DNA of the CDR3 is TGTGCCGGCAAGACAGGGACGCGGGCTGAAGCTTTCTTT.

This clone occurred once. CDR3 amino acids: CASRGTGLNYGYTF. Written as DNA, the CDR3 is TGTGCCAGCAGAGGGACAGGACTGAACTATGGCTACACCTTC. V gene TRBV5-6 combines with J gene TRBJ1-2, with 8 bases identical to TRBD1. The V gene's germline CDR1 is SGHDT and CDR2 YYEEEE. V dropped 5 bases and J dropped 2; count of bases not matched to a gene: 5. The CDR3 runs to 14 residues.

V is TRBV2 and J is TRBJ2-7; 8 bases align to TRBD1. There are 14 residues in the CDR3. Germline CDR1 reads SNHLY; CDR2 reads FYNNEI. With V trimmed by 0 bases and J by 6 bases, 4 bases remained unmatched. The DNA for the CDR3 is TGTGCCAGCAGTGAAGCAAGGACAGGGTCCGAGCAGTACTTC. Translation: CASSEARTGSEQYF.